Following are 9 T cell receptor beta chains from one sample sequenced in a study of CD8 T cells in Susac syndrome. When the RNA was reverse transcribed, random hexamers were used with an input of about 0.5 to 1 ug. From the immunoSEQ multiplex PCR reads, TCRdb called clonotypes with MiXCR, one entry per CDR3 protein. This sample has 150,000 to 200,000 distinct CDR3 sequences; 85% to 95% occur once, and the top ten carry 0.095% to 0.12%. The specimen was CD4+ T cells from PBMCs. The receptors come from a human donor in good health.

The chain uses TRBV4-3 and TRBJ1-2, with 7 bases aligning to TRBD1. The CDR3 length is 14 residues. V was clipped by 5 bases and J by 4 bases; unmatched bases: 7. The germline V gene has CDR1 LGHNA and CDR2 YSLEER. The CDR3 spells CASSYGQEGYGYTF. The CDR3 region has the DNA TGCGCCAGCAGCTACGGACAGGAGGGCTATGGCTACACCTTC.

J is TRBJ1-5 and V is TRBV15; perhaps TRBD1 as D (5 bases). This CDR3 comprises 16 residues. Germline V lookup: CDR1 LNHNV, CDR2 YYDKDF (reference sequence). V shed 3 bases and J shed 5 bases, with 17 bases lying between them. Here the CDR3 reads CATSSDRDGLYQPQHF. CDR3 DNA: TGTGCCACCAGCAGCGACCGGGACGGTTTATATCAGCCCCAGCATTTT.

Concerning this clonotype itself: At one end, the junction sequence differs from germline, possibly due to a read error. For the CDR3, the DNA is TGCAGTGCCAGAGGGACATTTGCCACTGAAGCTTTCTTT. The encoded protein is CSARGTFATEAFF. The chain combines TRBV20-1 with TRBJ1-1, with a possible D match to TRBD1 (6 bases). This CDR3 is built from 13 residues. Germline V gene lookup returns CDR1 DFQATT and CDR2 SNEGSKA (reference sequence).

A single count supports this clonotype. This chain joins TRBV30 and TRBJ1-5; D is undetermined. This CDR3 spans 13 amino acids. Trimming stripped 0 bases from V and 4 bases from J, with 7 bases between. In germline, CDR1 is GTSNPN, CDR2 SVGIG (reference sequence). The CDR3 reads CAWSVEVNQPQHF. CDR3 sequence (DNA): TGTGCCTGGAGTGTAGAGGTTAATCAGCCCCAGCATTTT.

This clonotype was counted a single time. J is TRBJ2-5 and V is TRBV25-1; D is undetermined. The V gene's germline CDR1 is MGHDK and CDR2 SYGVNS. Trimming took off 1 base at V and 5 bases at J, with 14 bases between the two ends. This CDR3 contains 15 residues. CDR3 DNA: TGTGCCAGCAGTGAATTTCGCCGTGCGGCGGAGACCCAGTACTTC. It codes for CASSEFRRAAETQYF.

The chain couples TRBV7-8 to TRBJ2-3; D remains ambiguous. This CDR3 has 12 residues. V dropped 5 bases and J dropped 6 bases, with 9 bases sitting between them. Germline V gene sequence: CDR1 SGHVS, CDR2 FQNEAQ. CDR3 DNA: TGTGCCAGCAGCCAGAGTTCCGATACGCAGTATTTT. Translating it yields CASSQSSDTQYF.

The chain couples TRBV9 to TRBJ2-3; 7 nucleotides line up with TRBD1. The V and J ends lost 0 bases and 2 bases, in that order; junction bases with no gene match: 3. Germline V CDR1 and CDR2: SGDLS, YYNGEE. CDR3 length: 15 residues. DNA for the CDR3: TGTGCCAGCAGCGTAGGACAGGGACCCACAGATACGCAGTATTTT. Protein sequence: CASSVGQGPTDTQYF.

The chain couples TRBV27 to TRBJ2-2; no definite D call. The CDR3 consists of 16 residues. Deletions cut 4 bases from V and 2 bases from J, with 14 bases between. CDR1 and CDR2 (germline): MNHEY, SMNVEV (reference sequence). As DNA, the CDR3 is TGTGCCAGCAGTTACCTCGGTGGACCCAACACCGGGGAGCTGTTTTTT. Translation: CASSYLGGPNTGELFF.

The chain employs TRBV5-1 and TRBJ2-3; 11 bases align to TRBD2. CDR3 length: 15 residues. Germline trimming cut 7 bases from V and 2 bases from J; bases unmatched to any gene: 6. The germline CDR1 and CDR2 sequences are SGHRS and YFSETQ. The CDR3 nucleotides read TGCGCCAGCTCACGACTAGCGGGACACACAGATACGCAGTATTTT. Translation: CASSRLAGHTDTQYF.